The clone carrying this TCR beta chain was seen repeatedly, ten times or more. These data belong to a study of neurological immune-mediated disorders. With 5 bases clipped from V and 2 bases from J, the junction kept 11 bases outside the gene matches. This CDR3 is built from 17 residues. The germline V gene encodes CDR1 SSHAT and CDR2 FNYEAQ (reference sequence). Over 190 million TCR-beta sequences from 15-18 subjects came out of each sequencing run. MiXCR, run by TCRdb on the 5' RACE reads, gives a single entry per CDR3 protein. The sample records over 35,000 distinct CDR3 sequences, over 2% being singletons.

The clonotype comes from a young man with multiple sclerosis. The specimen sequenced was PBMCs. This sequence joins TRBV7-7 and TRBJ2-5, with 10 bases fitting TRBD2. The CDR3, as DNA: TGTGCCAGCAGCCCCGGGACTAGCGCTCCCGCTCAAGAGACCCAGTACTTC. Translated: CASSPGTSAPAQETQYF.